Below, 9 T cell receptor beta chains from the same sample are listed, as sequenced in a study of regulatory T cells in long-lasting Graves disease (dated by TCRdb to about 2021). The intended sense of this specimen's time point label: newly diagnosed GD, antithyroid drugs for less than 3 months. RNA was extracted from PBMCs in TRIzol for both TCR sequencing and RNA sequencing. Library generation was performed with multiplex PCR. For sequencing, an Illumina HiSeq 4000 was employed. CDR3 regions were amplified by Arm-PCR with iRepertoire HTBI primers to construct TCR beta libraries. TCRdb reprocessed the public reads (quality trimming at Q25 with fastp, clone calling with MiXCR) and kept in-frame beta chains. One record per CDR3 amino acid sequence lists the most common genes and DNA. A total of about 440,000 distinct CDR3 sequences appear in this sample, 15% to 20% of them only once. The ten largest clones represent 23% of the sample.

These same data were also listed under a study on T cells in Graves' hyperthyroidism and ophthalmopathy.

The specimen comprised peripheral blood mononuclear cells (PBMCs), sampled at new diagnosis, from a patient treated with antithyroid drugs. These TCRs come from a woman aged 18-29 years with Graves disease. Donor details come from another sample of the same person, matched by shared clones.

This clonotype was observed a handful of times. The chain is built from TRBV7-2 and TRBJ1-1, with D possibly matching TRBD1 (5 bases). This CDR3 is 14 amino acids long. V lost 1 base and J 11 bases, leaving 17 bases between the germline ends. Germline V CDR1 and CDR2: SGHTA, FQGNSA. CDR3 bases: TGTGCCAGCAGCTTAGAAGGGACGTATACCATGGCTTTCTTT. Protein sequence: CASSLEGTYTMAFF. The complete variable domain, with remaining parts taken from reference TRBV7-2 and TRBJ1-1, reads GAGVSQSPSNKVTEKGKDVELRCDPISGHTALYWYRQSLGQGLEFLIYFQGNSAPDKSGLPSDRFSAERTGGSVSTLTIQRTQQEDSAVYLCASSLEGTYTMAFFGQGTRLTVV.

This clonotype was counted between two and nine times. The rearrangement joins TRBV9 to TRBJ2-3, with D tentatively TRBD2 (6 bases). Trimming took off 3 bases at V and 1 base at J, with 21 bases between the two ends. The germline V gene has CDR1 SGDLS and CDR2 YYNGEE. The CDR3 is 18 residues long. CDR3 loop: CASSAPIPGLGGTDTQYF. CDR3 coding DNA: TGTGCCAGCAGCGCCCCTATACCGGGACTGGGAGGCACAGATACGCAGTATTTT. Using reference TRBV9 and TRBJ2-3 for the parts outside the CDR3, the full variable domain is DSGVTQTPKHLITATGQRVTLRCSPRSGDLSVYWYQQSLDQGLQFLIQYYNGEERAKGNILERFSAQQFPDLHSELNLSSLELGDSALYFCASSAPIPGLGGTDTQYFGPGTRLTVL.

Notes on this clonotype: A much larger clone lies a single base off, so this may be a read error. The rearrangement joins TRBV7-2 to TRBJ2-7; 9 bases are a match to TRBD1. Germline CDR1 is SGHTA and CDR2 is FQGNSA. Unmatched junction bases numbered 9, after V lost 6 bases and J lost 3 bases. This CDR3 comprises 15 residues. The CDR3 DNA follows: TGTGCCAGCAGACCCGGTGGGACAGGGATCTACGAGCAGTACTTC. Translation: CASRPGGTGIYEQYF.

This clonotype appeared many times. The rearrangement uses TRBV12-3 or TRBV12-4 and TRBJ1-5; no reliable D call. V gave up 8 bases and J gave up 0 bases, with 14 bases separating them. This CDR3 is 15 amino acids long. This CDR3 is CASASRGNSNQPQHF. The CDR3, as DNA: TGTGCCAGCGCCAGTCGGGGAAATAGCAATCAGCCCCAGCATTTT.

This clonotype was seen once. This rearrangement joins TRBV28 to TRBJ2-7; no definite D call. Trimming removed 8 bases at V and 0 bases at J, with 8 bases between. From germline, CDR1 is MDHEN and CDR2 SYDVKM. This CDR3 comprises 12 residues. The CDR3 is CASGPGSYEQYF. DNA of the CDR3: TGTGCCAGCGGGCCCGGCTCCTACGAGCAGTACTTC.

This clonotype was recorded at least ten times. This chain connects TRBV20-1 to TRBJ2-7; TRBD1 agrees at 8 bases. Germline V gene sequence: CDR1 DFQATT, CDR2 SNEGSKA (reference sequence). Germline trimming cut 2 bases from V and 6 bases from J; bases unmatched to any gene: 9. This CDR3 is built from 14 residues. CDR3 nucleotides: TGCAGTGCTAGATCCTCAGGGGGCGGCCTCGAGCAGTACTTC. This gives the protein CSARSSGGGLEQYF.

This clonotype was counted at least ten times. V and J are TRBV7-9 and TRBJ2-7, with TRBD2 matching 7 bases. Germline-derived CDR1 and CDR2 are SEHNR and FQNEAQ (reference sequence). Trimming took 2 bases from V and 1 from J; bases not matched to a gene: 11. The CDR3 spans 17 residues. The CDR3 sequence: CASSLYSGESPSYEQYF. In DNA, the CDR3 is TGTGCCAGCAGCTTATACAGCGGGGAGAGCCCATCCTACGAGCAGTACTTC.

This chain links TRBV30 with TRBJ2-1; D is perhaps TRBD2 (6 bases). The CDR3 has 13 residues. Looked up from germline, CDR1 is GTSNPN and CDR2 is SVGIG (reference sequence). The V and J ends lost 4 bases and 2 bases respectively, with 9 bases between them. The DNA for the CDR3 is TGTGCCTGGACGGGACTCGCCTACAATGAGCAGTTCTTC. It encodes CAWTGLAYNEQFF.

This clonotype has at least ten counts. The J gene is TRBJ2-1, the V gene TRBV12-3 or TRBV12-4, with 8 bases aligning to TRBD1. The length of the CDR3 is 14 residues. The V segment lost 6 bases and the J segment 7 bases; nucleotides outside the gene matches: 8. CDR3 sequence (DNA): TGTGCCAGCAGGCTGGACAGGGTGTCGAATGAGCAGTTCTTC. This translates into CASRLDRVSNEQFF.